These 20 T cell receptor beta chains came from one sample sequenced in a study of CD8 T cells in Susac syndrome. Reverse transcription of roughly 0.5 to 1 ug RNA was carried out with random hexamers. TCRdb recomputed calls from the immunoSEQ multiplex PCR reads with MiXCR, one row per CDR3 protein. The table has tens of thousands of distinct CDR3 sequences, roughly 93% seen once. The sequencing input was CD4+ T cells from PBMCs. The receptors originated from a human donor with Susac syndrome.

This chain's CDR3 is CASSLEGSGTLYGYTF. DNA of the CDR3: TGTGCCAGCAGCTTGGAGGGTTCGGGGACACTCTATGGCTACACCTTC. The chain joins TRBV5-5 to TRBJ1-2; tentative D call: TRBD1 (6 bases). Germline V lookup: CDR1 SGHKS, CDR2 YYEKEE (reference sequence). CDR3 length: 16 residues. Between the trimmed V and J ends, which lost 0 bases and 4 bases, there was a span of 16 bases.

The gene calls are TRBV7-3 and TRBJ1-2; D unresolved. V was shortened by 5 bases and J by 3 bases, with 13 bases between the two germline ends. Germline V gene data show CDR1 as SGHTA and CDR2 as FQGTGA. The CDR3 contains 14 residues. The CDR3 spells CASSPTGSDYGYTF. DNA of the CDR3: TGTGCCAGCAGCCCAACGGGATCGGACTATGGCTACACCTTC.

The gene calls are TRBV20-1 and TRBJ1-2; a weak D match, TRBD1 (5 bases). V lost 6 bases and J lost 3, with 20 bases in between. The CDR3 is 15 amino acids. Germline loops: CDR1 DFQATT, CDR2 SNEGSKA (reference sequence). CDR3 coding DNA: TGCAGTGCGCCGAAGGCCGGGGCGCGCGACTATGGCTACACCTTC. Translation: CSAPKAGARDYGYTF.

The CDR3 is CASKGATNTGELFF. The CDR3 DNA is TGTGCCAGTAAGGGAGCGACGAACACCGGGGAGCTGTTTTTT. The V gene is TRBV7-9, the J gene TRBJ2-2, with D possibly matching TRBD2 (5 bases). The length of the CDR3 is 14 residues. The germline gives CDR1 SEHNR, CDR2 FQNEAQ (reference sequence). Trimming took 9 bases from V and 0 from J, leaving 11 bases between them.

CDR3 amino acids: CASSLGQGILYEQYF. CDR3 coding DNA: TGTGCCAGCAGTTTAGGACAGGGCATTTTGTACGAGCAGTACTTC. The chain uses TRBV12-3 or TRBV12-4 and TRBJ2-7, with 7 bases matching TRBD1. Unmatched junction bases numbered 7, after V lost 1 base and J lost 4 bases. This CDR3 has 15 amino acids.

The CDR3 loop reads CASSLDRTGHETQYF. CDR3 DNA sequence: TGTGCCAGCAGCTTAGATCGAACGGGGCACGAGACCCAGTACTTC. This sequence joins TRBV11-3 and TRBJ2-5, with D perhaps matching TRBD1 or TRBD2 (5 bases each). V was pared by 0 bases and J by 5 bases, with 13 bases between. The CDR3 covers 15 residues. Germline loops: CDR1 SGHNT, CDR2 YENEEA.

V and J are TRBV2 and TRBJ2-3; D call uncertain. The CDR3 runs 13 residues. The germline V and J ends were trimmed by 6 bases and 3 bases, with 10 bases remaining between them. In germline, CDR1 is SNHLY, CDR2 FYNNEI. The CDR3 coding sequence is TGTGCCAGCAGGCGCCGGTCAACAGATACGCAGTATTTT. Translation: CASRRRSTDTQYF.

The V call is TRBV4-2, the J call TRBJ1-1; TRBD1 is a possible D gene (5 bases). V was trimmed by 4 bases and J by 6 bases, leaving 21 bases between them. The CDR3 spans 16 residues. From germline, CDR1 is LGHNA and CDR2 YNFKEQ. DNA of the CDR3: TGTGCCAGCAGCCCATCCGGGACCAGAAGCTTATCTGAAGCTTTCTTT. It encodes CASSPSGTRSLSEAFF.

V is TRBV6-5 and J is TRBJ2-7; D is uncertain. Germline V gene data show CDR1 as MNHEY and CDR2 as SVGAGI. The CDR3 covers 12 residues. V was cut by 7 bases and J by 0 bases, with 7 bases left in between. CDR3 loop: CASKASSYEQYF. The CDR3 DNA sequence: TGTGCCAGCAAGGCCAGCTCCTACGAGCAGTACTTC.

The chain couples TRBV28 to TRBJ1-4; D is perhaps TRBD1 (6 bases). Trimming stripped 7 bases from V and 3 bases from J, with 15 bases between. Germline assignment: CDR1 MDHEN and CDR2 SYDVKM. This CDR3 contains 15 residues. The CDR3: CASTFNDRPNEKLFF. CDR3 nucleotide sequence: TGTGCCAGCACTTTCAACGACAGGCCTAATGAAAAACTGTTTTTT.

CDR3 nucleotides: TGTGCCAGCAGTCGACCCGCAGGGACTAACTATGGCTACACCTTC. It yields the protein CASSRPAGTNYGYTF. The chain uses TRBV6-2 or TRBV6-3 and TRBJ1-2; possible D gene TRBD1, 5 bases. The CDR3 runs 15 residues. The V end lost 5 bases, the J end lost 0 bases, and 13 bases lay between the germline ends. Looked up from germline, CDR1 is MNHEY and CDR2 is SVGEGT.

The chain couples TRBV4-1 to TRBJ2-3; 10 nucleotides agree with TRBD2. Germline CDR1 and CDR2: MGHRA and YSYEKL. The V and J ends lost 1 base and 9 bases, in that order; junction bases with no gene match: 16. CDR3 length equals 18 residues. DNA of the CDR3: TGCGCCAGCAGCCAAGTCCTAGCGGGGGCCGACTACTGGGGCACGCAGTATTTT. The encoded protein is CASSQVLAGADYWGTQYF.

The V call is TRBV5-1, the J call TRBJ1-2; D is ambiguous. Looked up from germline, CDR1 is SGHRS and CDR2 is YFSETQ. The germline V and J ends were trimmed by 0 bases and 8 bases, with 11 bases remaining between them. The CDR3 is made up of 13 amino acids. The CDR3 sequence is CASSLEGTGGYTF. Written as DNA, the CDR3 is TGCGCCAGCAGCTTGGAGGGCACCGGGGGCTACACCTTC.

This clonotype came up once. This chain joins TRBV7-2 and TRBJ1-2; 7 nucleotides match TRBD1. The J segment lost 8 bases and the V segment lost 3 bases, leaving 9 bases of the junction unmatched. The V gene's germline CDR1 is SGHTA and CDR2 FQGNSA. This CDR3 comprises 14 residues. The CDR3 nucleotides read TGTGCCAGCAGCTTTGGCGGGACAGTCCGGGGCTACACCTTC. As protein: CASSFGGTVRGYTF.

The rearrangement uses TRBV20-1 and TRBJ2-3; 7 bases are a match to TRBD1. The length of the CDR3 is 14 residues. The V segment lost 5 bases and the J segment 4 bases; nucleotides outside the gene matches: 9. Germline CDR1 and CDR2: DFQATT and SNEGSKA (reference sequence). The CDR3 loop is CSAATGVFADTQYF. The CDR3 DNA reads as TGCAGTGCTGCAACAGGGGTCTTCGCAGATACGCAGTATTTT.

The chain carries TRBV7-3 and TRBJ2-5, with D tentatively TRBD2 (6 bases). The CDR3 runs 13 residues. Trimming pared 4 bases from V and 12 bases from J, leaving 18 bases between. CDR1 and CDR2 from the germline V gene are SGHTA and FQGTGA. CDR3 nucleotides: TGTGCCAGCAGCTCCGGACGGGGGTCATCAAAGTACTTC. Its protein product is CASSSGRGSSKYF.

The chain uses TRBV7-8 and TRBJ1-6; 7 bases map to TRBD1. This CDR3 has 14 residues. Losses at the gene ends were 5 bases for V and 8 bases for J; bases not matched to a gene: 6. CDR1 and CDR2 from the germline V gene are SGHVS and FQNEAQ. CDR3 region: CASSTRQGHSPLHF. The CDR3 coding sequence is TGTGCCAGCAGCACCCGACAGGGCCATTCACCCCTCCACTTT.

The V and J genes are TRBV20-1 and TRBJ1-4, with D uncertain. Trimming took 5 bases from V and 8 from J, leaving 21 bases between them. CDR3 length: 15 amino acids. Germline values: CDR1 DFQATT, CDR2 SNEGSKA (reference sequence). This chain's CDR3 is CSAGLAGFSDEKLFF. The CDR3 nucleotides are TGCAGTGCTGGGCTAGCGGGGTTTTCGGACGAAAAACTGTTTTTT.

The chain recombines TRBV7-2 with TRBJ1-4; D is unclear. The CDR3 consists of 15 residues. Per the germline V gene, CDR1 is SGHTA and CDR2 is FQGNSA. Trimming stripped 1 base from V and 3 bases from J, with 9 bases between. In nucleotides, the CDR3 is TGTGCCAGCAGCTTAGGGAATTGGGCTAATGAAAAACTGTTTTTT. Amino acid sequence: CASSLGNWANEKLFF.

The V call is TRBV20-1, the J call TRBJ1-3; TRBD1 might be the D (5 bases). Germline lookup yields CDR1 DFQATT and CDR2 SNEGSKA (reference sequence). Deletions cut 4 bases from V and 2 bases from J, with 12 bases between. The CDR3 length is 14 residues. The chain's CDR3 is CSANWAGTGNTIYF. CDR3 DNA: TGCAGTGCTAATTGGGCAGGGACTGGAAACACCATATATTTT.